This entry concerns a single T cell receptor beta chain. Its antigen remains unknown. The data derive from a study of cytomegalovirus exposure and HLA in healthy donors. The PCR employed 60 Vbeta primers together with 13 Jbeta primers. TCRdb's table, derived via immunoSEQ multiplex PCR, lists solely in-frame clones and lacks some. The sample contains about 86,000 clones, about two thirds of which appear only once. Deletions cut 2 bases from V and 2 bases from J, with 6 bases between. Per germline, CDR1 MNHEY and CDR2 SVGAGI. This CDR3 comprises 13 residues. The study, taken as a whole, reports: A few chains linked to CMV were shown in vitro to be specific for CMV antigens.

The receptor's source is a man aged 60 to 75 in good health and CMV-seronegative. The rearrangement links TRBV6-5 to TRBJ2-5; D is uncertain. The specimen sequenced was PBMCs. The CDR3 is CASSYNSQETQYF. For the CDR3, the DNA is TGTGCCAGCAGTTACAACAGTCAAGAGACCCAGTACTTC.